This entry describes one TCR beta chain. Its specificity is not known. This CDR3 region has 15 residues. Germline V gene lookup returns CDR1 MGHRA and CDR2 YSYEKL. Trimming left V 1 base short and J 4 bases short, with 13 bases between. The sample originates from a study of T cell repertoires in cytomegalovirus infection. Study-wide background: Matching HLA type, along with CMV infection, was indicated by public TCR beta signatures.

TCRdb itself ran the reads through MiXCR, one entry per CDR3 protein. This repertoire shows under 850,000 distinct CDR3 sequences, around 31% found once; its top ten account for 18%. The receptor's source is a human donor in good health (CMV status not recorded). Some clones in this sample may be carry-over from other donors' samples. The rearrangement links TRBV4-1 to TRBJ1-2, with D unresolved. The sample was cultured PBMCs, taken from culture after CMV antigen stimulation. CDR3 sequence (DNA): TGCGCCAGCAGCCAAGTAAGGGAGGCCTCCTATGGCTACACCTTC. Translated, it gives CASSQVREASYGYTF.